Shown below are 11 T cell receptor beta chains from a single sample sequenced in a study of T cells after yellow fever vaccination. TCRdb recomputed calls from the 5' RACE reads with MiXCR, one row per CDR3 protein. The sample yields 170,000 or so distinct CDR3 sequences, 9.3% seen once. The sequences come from CD8+ T cells sorted from PBMCs, collected 45 days after the yellow fever booster vaccination. All receptors come from a man aged 18 to 29 who received the YFV17D yellow fever vaccine.

This clonotype has just a few counts. V is TRBV24-1 and J is TRBJ2-1, with a tentative D call TRBD1 (6 bases). CDR3 size: 13 residues. The V gene lost 9 bases and the J gene lost 5 bases, with 13 bases spanning the gap. CDR1 and CDR2 (germline): KGHDR, SFDVKD. The CDR3: CATGRQDDNEQFF. Written as DNA, the CDR3 is TGTGCCACCGGTAGACAGGACGACAATGAGCAGTTCTTC.

In this sample, this clonotype turned up a few times. The chain recombines TRBV7-9 with TRBJ2-7; tentatively, D is TRBD1 or TRBD2 (6 bases each). Germline V lookup: CDR1 SEHNR, CDR2 FQNEAQ (reference sequence). V was clipped by 5 bases and J by 6 bases, with 11 bases between them. There are 12 residues in the CDR3. The CDR3 spells CASSEEGGEQYV. The CDR3 DNA sequence: TGTGCCAGCAGCGAAGAGGGGGGCGAGCAGTACGTC.

There are a few counts of this clonotype. The chain is built from TRBV4-1 and TRBJ2-1; maybe TRBD1 (6 bases). Looked up from germline, CDR1 is MGHRA and CDR2 is YSYEKL. The CDR3 runs 15 residues. V dropped 1 base and J dropped 5 bases, with 12 bases sitting between them. The CDR3 nucleotides read TGCGCCAGCAGCCAAGGGGCAGGGGTGAACAATGAGCAGTTCTTC. It codes for CASSQGAGVNNEQFF.

V gene TRBV12-3 or TRBV12-4 combines with J gene TRBJ2-3; tentatively, D is TRBD1 or TRBD2 (5 bases each). This CDR3 contains 14 residues. V was pared by 4 bases and J by 7 bases, with 15 bases between. The CDR3 bases are TGTGCCAGCAGTTCCCTTCTACTGGGACATACGCAGTATTTT. Protein: CASSSLLLGHTQYF.

The rearrangement uses TRBV25-1 and TRBJ1-2, with D perhaps matching TRBD1 (5 bases). The CDR3 sequence is 11 residues long. Trimming shortened V by 7 bases and J by 7 bases, and 10 bases separated the two germline ends. Germline values: CDR1 MGHDK, CDR2 SYGVNS. CDR3 sequence: CASKEGAGYTF. CDR3 sequence (DNA): TGTGCCAGCAAAGAAGGGGCTGGCTACACCTTC.

This clonotype has just a few counts. The chain links TRBV29-1 to TRBJ2-3, with D possibly being TRBD1 or TRBD2 (5 bases each). V shed 4 bases and J shed 6 bases, with 11 bases lying between them. CDR1 is SQVTM and CDR2 is ANQGSEA in the germline V gene. This CDR3 is built from 12 residues. DNA of the CDR3: TGCAGCGTTGGAGGGGTGGTTGATACGCAGTATTTT. Encoded protein: CSVGGVVDTQYF.

V is TRBV6-2 or TRBV6-3 and J is TRBJ1-1, with D possibly being TRBD1 (5 bases). The CDR3 is made up of 14 amino acids. V was trimmed by 4 bases and J by 3 bases, leaving 12 bases between them. Germline V gives CDR1 MNHEY, CDR2 SVGEGT. The CDR3 DNA reads TGTGCCAGCAGTTCAGCCAGGGTAGACACTGAAGCTTTCTTT. Its translation is CASSSARVDTEAFF.

This clonotype was counted between two and nine times. The V gene is TRBV24-1, the J gene TRBJ2-1, with D perhaps TRBD1 or TRBD2 (5 bases each). This CDR3 region has 15 residues. CDR1 and CDR2 (germline): KGHDR, SFDVKD. Trimming took 2 bases from V and 2 from J, leaving 9 bases between them. DNA of the CDR3: TGTGCCACCAGTGATTCCGGGGCTACCTACAATGAGCAGTTCTTC. Protein sequence: CATSDSGATYNEQFF.

This clonotype occurred a few times. This chain links TRBV4-1 with TRBJ1-2; D gene ambiguous. The CDR3 length is 14 residues. Germline V gene data show CDR1 as MGHRA and CDR2 as YSYEKL. The V and J ends lost 2 bases and 4 bases respectively, with 11 bases between them. In DNA, the CDR3 is TGCGCCAGCAGCCAACCACAGAATCCCTATGGCTACACCTTC. Translation gives CASSQPQNPYGYTF.

This clonotype came up many times. The chain carries TRBV7-9 and TRBJ2-3; D remains ambiguous. CDR1 is SEHNR and CDR2 is FQNEAQ in the germline V gene (reference sequence). This CDR3 has 12 amino acids. The V gene lost 1 base and the J gene lost 2 bases, with 1 base spanning the gap. The CDR3 spells CASSLDTDTQYF. CDR3 nucleotides: TGTGCCAGCAGCTTAGACACAGATACGCAGTATTTT.

There are a few counts of this clonotype. The gene calls are TRBV11-3 and TRBJ2-1; 13 bases map to TRBD2. In germline, CDR1 is SGHNT, CDR2 YENEEA. The CDR3 has 16 residues. After removal of 4 bases from V and 5 bases from J, the junction contained 5 bases not matched to a gene. The CDR3 sequence: CASSSGTSGTHNEQFF. The CDR3 region has the DNA TGTGCCAGCAGCTCAGGGACTAGCGGGACCCACAATGAGCAGTTCTTC.